The 14 T cell receptor beta chains in this list originate from one sample, sequenced in a study of control samples from healthy donors and cancer patients. Sequenced by immunoSEQ multiplex PCR; TCRdb stores in-frame clones only, minus some. Of about 150,000 clones listed, 89% were seen once; the top ten hold more than 4%. Source material: blood. These TCRs come from a man under 40 in good health.

This clone occurred a few times. The rearrangement links TRBV7-2 to TRBJ2-3, with 10 bases lining up with TRBD2. The CDR3 covers 15 residues. J lost 1 base, V lost 5 bases, and 3 bases had no gene match. The germline V gene has CDR1 SGHTA and CDR2 FQGNSA. The CDR3 reads CASSKRGGGTDTQYF. In nucleotides, the CDR3 is TGTGCCAGCAGCAAGCGGGGGGGCGGCACAGATACGCAGTATTTT.

This clone occurred once. The chain has TRBV7-8 and TRBJ2-7, with a weak D call TRBD2 (6 bases). This CDR3 has 12 residues. The germline V and J ends were trimmed by 1 base and 9 bases, with 10 bases remaining between them. CDR1 and CDR2 from the germline V gene are SGHVS and FQNEAQ. The CDR3 nucleotides are TGTGCCAGCAGCTTAGGTTCCGGGGGGCAGTACTTC. It specifies CASSLGSGGQYF.

The V and J genes are TRBV7-8 and TRBJ2-7; no firm D call. The germline gives CDR1 SGHVS, CDR2 FQNEAQ. Trimming took 3 bases from V and 2 from J, leaving 17 bases between them. CDR3 size: 16 residues. The CDR3 loop is CASSFVEGQFTYEQYF. DNA for the CDR3: TGTGCCAGCAGCTTCGTCGAAGGGCAGTTCACCTACGAGCAGTACTTC.

V is TRBV9 and J is TRBJ2-3, with unresolved D. The CDR3 is made up of 15 amino acids. The germline gives CDR1 SGDLS, CDR2 YYNGEE. The V end lost 0 bases, the J end lost 2 bases, and 10 bases lay between the germline ends. As DNA, the CDR3 is TGTGCCAGCAGCGTAGGCGGCAGGACCACAGATACGCAGTATTTT. It encodes CASSVGGRTTDTQYF.

The rearrangement joins TRBV27 to TRBJ2-6; D might be TRBD1 (5 bases). V lost 6 bases to trimming and J lost 2 bases, with 11 bases between them. Per germline, CDR1 MNHEY and CDR2 SMNVEV (reference sequence). This CDR3 is 15 amino acids long. CDR3 bases: TGTGCCAGCAGCAAGGGGTCGGCTGGGGCCAACGTCCTGACTTTC. As protein: CASSKGSAGANVLTF.

The V call is TRBV5-1, the J call TRBJ1-6; no firm D call. Germline CDR1 reads SGHRS; CDR2 reads YFSETQ. Trimming left V 3 bases short and J 6 bases short, with 4 bases between. The CDR3 spans 12 residues. The CDR3 sequence is CASSSINSPLHF. CDR3 coding DNA: TGCGCCAGCAGCTCAATTAATTCACCCCTCCACTTT.

The chain carries TRBV27 and TRBJ2-1; tentatively, D is TRBD2 (5 bases). Germline V gene data show CDR1 as MNHEY and CDR2 as SMNVEV (reference sequence). Trimming cost V 4 bases and J 6 bases, with 13 bases left between them. The CDR3 has 14 amino acids. The DNA of the CDR3 is TGTGCCAGCAGTTCCCTTGGACTCCGCAATGAGCAGTTCTTC. Translation gives CASSSLGLRNEQFF.

The chain has TRBV5-1 and TRBJ2-3, with TRBD1 matching 9 bases. The CDR3 length is 16 residues. With V trimmed by 0 bases and J by 0 bases, 2 bases remained unmatched. Germline values: CDR1 SGHRS, CDR2 YFSETQ. This CDR3 is CASSLEGTGSTDTQYF. CDR3 bases: TGCGCCAGCAGCTTGGAGGGGACAGGGAGCACAGATACGCAGTATTTT. The full variable domain, rest sourced from reference TRBV5-1 and TRBJ2-3, is KAGVTQTPRYLIKTRGQQVTLSCSPISGHRSVSWYQQTPGQGLQFLFEYFSETQRNKGNFPGRFSGRQFSNSRSEMNVSTLELGDSALYLCASSLEGTGSTDTQYFGPGTRLTVL.

In the case of this clone: Other DNA sequences in the same sample also yield this CDR3. The rearrangement joins TRBV19 to TRBJ2-7, with 8 bases matching TRBD1. V shed 2 bases, J shed 4 bases, and the junction held 1 base outside the gene matches. The CDR3 sequence is 13 residues long. Germline lookup yields CDR1 LNHDA and CDR2 SQIVND (reference sequence). The CDR3 reads CASSITGGYEQYF. The CDR3 DNA reads as TGTGCCAGTAGTATAACAGGGGGGTACGAGCAGTACTTC.

CDR3 amino acids: CASTQSGQGFMNTEAFF. In DNA, the CDR3 is TGTGCCAGTACCCAATCGGGACAGGGCTTCATGAACACTGAAGCTTTCTTT. The rearrangement links TRBV19 to TRBJ1-1; TRBD1 aligns across 9 bases. CDR3 length: 17 residues. Losses at the gene ends were 7 bases for V and 0 bases for J; bases not matched to a gene: 12. The germline CDR1 and CDR2 sequences are LNHDA and SQIVND (reference sequence).

CDR3 nucleotide sequence: TGCGCCAGCAGCCTAGGAGGGACCGATGGCTACACCTTC. The encoded protein is CASSLGGTDGYTF. J is TRBJ1-2 and V is TRBV5-1, with TRBD1 as a possible D gene (5 bases). CDR1 SGHRS and CDR2 YFSETQ come from the germline V gene. This CDR3 has 13 residues. Trimming shortened V by 4 bases and J by 6 bases, and 13 bases separated the two germline ends.

V is TRBV12-3 or TRBV12-4 and J is TRBJ2-3, with a possible D match to TRBD2 (5 bases). V was shortened by 6 bases and J by 9 bases, with 13 bases between the two germline ends. CDR3 size: 12 residues. The CDR3 nucleotides are TGTGCCAGCAGCCTTTCGGGGTGGACGCAGTATTTT. Amino acids: CASSLSGWTQYF.

The chain couples TRBV2 to TRBJ1-6; D remains unclear. The V gene lost 2 bases and the J gene lost 7 bases, with 15 bases spanning the gap. The CDR3 sequence is 16 residues long. CDR1 is SNHLY, CDR2 FYNNEI, per germline. The CDR3 DNA is TGTGCCAGCAGTGAATGGGAGAACGTTAGGAATTCACCCCTCCACTTT. As protein: CASSEWENVRNSPLHF. Drawing the rest from reference TRBV2 and TRBJ1-6, the complete variable domain is EPEVTQTPSHQVTQMGQEVILRCVPISNHLYFYWYRQILGQKVEFLVSFYNNEISEKSEIFDDQFSVERPDGSNFTLKIRSTKLEDSAMYFCASSEWENVRNSPLHFGNGTRLTVT.

The chain links TRBV5-1 to TRBJ2-2; a possible D gene is TRBD2 (6 bases). The CDR3 totals 16 residues. Trimming left V 4 bases short and J 0 bases short, with 13 bases between. Germline loops: CDR1 SGHRS, CDR2 YFSETQ. The CDR3 DNA follows: TGCGCCAGCAGCCTTCAGGGAGGTGCGAACACCGGGGAGCTGTTTTTT. Its protein is CASSLQGGANTGELFF.